This T cell receptor beta chain was recorded in a study of Ad26.COV2.S vaccination and SARS-CoV-2 variants. Points on this clone: Its antigen is not identified. Additional DNA sequences in this sample encode the identical CDR3.

Findings of the study overall: In TCR breadth and depth analyses, total T cell responses may have been underestimated. Vaccine recipients surpassed placebo recipients in spike-specific TCR breadth. The breadth of spike-specific CD8+ and CD4+ T cell responses after vaccination was reportedly substantial.

CDR1 and CDR2 (germline): LNHDA, SQIVND (reference sequence). V lost 5 bases, J lost 0 bases, and 8 bases lay in between. The CDR3 runs 14 residues. Repertoires were generated with immunoSEQ multiplex PCR, while TCRdb's copy carries only in-frame clones and drops some. The table has about 480,000 clones, around 88% seen once. Specified treatment: some 20 received Ad26.COV2.S at low or high dose, single or two shots; roughly five received placebo; per-sample allocation not given. At day 63 after the first vaccine or placebo injection, samples were drawn. The sample consisted of peripheral blood, taken in a trial of Ad26.COV2.S vaccine versus placebo. This TCR derives from a person between 18 and 65 years old who received the Ad26.COV2.S COVID-19 vaccine or a placebo. This sequence joins TRBV19 and TRBJ1-3; D remains unclear. The CDR3 DNA reads as TGTGCCAGTAGTCGGAGGAACTCTGGAAACACCATATATTTT. This gives the protein CASSRRNSGNTIYF.